This T cell receptor (beta chain) was identified in a study of blood T cell repertoires in COVID-19. This CDR3 comprises 14 residues. The germline V and J ends were trimmed by 6 bases and 4 bases, with 13 bases remaining between them. Germline lookup yields CDR1 LNHDA and CDR2 SQIVND (reference sequence). Clones were sequenced by immunoSEQ multiplex PCR, and TCRdb holds only the in-frame ones, with some missing. The sample holds 160,000 or so clones; roughly nine tenths are singletons and the top ten take roughly 4.1%. Sequencing used peripheral blood. V and J are TRBV19 and TRBJ2-1; maybe TRBD2 (6 bases). The TCR originated in an older woman with acute or convalescent COVID-19. The CDR3: CASSSLAPYNEQFF. CDR3 DNA sequence: TGTGCCAGTAGCTCCCTAGCGCCGTACAATGAGCAGTTCTTC.